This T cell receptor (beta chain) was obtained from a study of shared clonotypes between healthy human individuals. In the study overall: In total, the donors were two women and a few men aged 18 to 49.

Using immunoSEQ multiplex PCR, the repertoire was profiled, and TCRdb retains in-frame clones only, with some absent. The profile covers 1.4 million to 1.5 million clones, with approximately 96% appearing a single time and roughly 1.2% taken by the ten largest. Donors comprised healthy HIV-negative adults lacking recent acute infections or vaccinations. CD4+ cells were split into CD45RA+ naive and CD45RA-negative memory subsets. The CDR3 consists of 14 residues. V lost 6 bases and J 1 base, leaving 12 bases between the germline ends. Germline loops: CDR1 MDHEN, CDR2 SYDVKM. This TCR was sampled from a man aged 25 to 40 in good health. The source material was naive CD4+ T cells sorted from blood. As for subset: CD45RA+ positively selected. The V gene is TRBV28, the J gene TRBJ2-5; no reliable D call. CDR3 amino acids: CASSLTATQETQYF. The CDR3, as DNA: TGTGCCAGCAGCCTAACAGCAACCCAAGAGACCCAGTACTTC.